This T cell receptor (beta chain) was observed in a study of cytomegalovirus exposure and HLA in healthy donors. Notes on this clone: Its antigen is not known.

This PCR relied on a set of 60 Vbeta primers and 13 Jbeta primers. Data came from immunoSEQ multiplex PCR; TCRdb stores just in-frame clones and leaves some out. The sample yields about 93,000 clones, around 78% seen once. J lost 5 bases, V lost 6 bases, and 7 bases had no gene match. Germline V gene lookup returns CDR1 MDHEN and CDR2 SYDVKM. The CDR3 loop spans 14 amino acids. General study results and limits: Earlier results showed most TCR beta V segments being productive about 87% or about 30% of the time. Later on, an analysis found that several of the most significant clusters appeared to be linked to common viral pathogens, which included parvovirus B19. The authors judged a highly shared variant cluster likely a sequencing artifact.

V gene TRBV28 combines with J gene TRBJ1-2; 9 bases line up with TRBD1. This sequence was found in a man younger than 40 in good health and CMV-seronegative. The sequenced sample consisted of PBMCs. CDR3 protein: CASSRPGTGYGYTF. The DNA of the CDR3 is TGTGCCAGCAGCCGTCCCGGGACAGGGTATGGCTACACCTTC.